Below are 11 T cell receptor beta chains sequenced from a single sample in a study of blood T cell repertoires in COVID-19. Sequenced by immunoSEQ multiplex PCR; TCRdb stores in-frame clones only, minus some. The sample lists roughly 88,000 clones, around 90% occurring once. Material: peripheral blood. All receptors come from a woman in her forties or fifties in a cohort sampled during active COVID-19.

This chain connects TRBV7-9 to TRBJ2-1; the D is unclear. CDR1 and CDR2 from the germline V gene are SEHNR and FQNEAQ (reference sequence). CDR3 size: 15 residues. Trimming shortened V by 7 bases and J by 0 bases, and 13 bases separated the two germline ends. This chain's CDR3 is CASTPTSLSYNEQFF. As DNA, the CDR3 is TGTGCCAGCACCCCGACATCACTCTCCTACAATGAGCAGTTCTTC.

The chain is built from TRBV7-2 and TRBJ1-6; D call uncertain. The V and J ends lost 1 base and 7 bases respectively, with 11 bases between them. Looked up from germline, CDR1 is SGHTA and CDR2 is FQGNSA. This CDR3 is built from 15 residues. The CDR3 DNA reads as TGTGCCAGCAGCTTAGGGGCTTCACTGAATTCACCCCTCCACTTT. Translation: CASSLGASLNSPLHF. The entire variable domain, with the rest obtained from reference TRBV7-2 and TRBJ1-6, is as follows: GAGVSQSPSNKVTEKGKDVELRCDPISGHTALYWYRQSLGQGLEFLIYFQGNSAPDKSGLPSDRFSAERTGGSVSTLTIQRTQQEDSAVYLCASSLGASLNSPLHFGNGTRLTVT.

This rearrangement joins TRBV10-3 to TRBJ2-5; TRBD2 matches 16 bases. Germline CDR1 and CDR2: ENHRY and SYGVKD. The CDR3 runs to 19 residues. The J segment lost 4 bases and the V segment lost 6 bases, leaving 14 bases of the junction unmatched. The CDR3 loop is CAISPGGTSGRALGETQYF. DNA of the CDR3: TGTGCCATCAGCCCCGGCGGGACTAGCGGGAGGGCCCTTGGAGAGACCCAGTACTTC.

This clone was observed once. The chain links TRBV16 to TRBJ1-3, with D perhaps matching TRBD1 (5 bases). CDR1 is KGHSY, CDR2 FQNENV, per germline. The V and J ends lost 0 bases and 0 bases respectively, with 9 bases between them. This CDR3 spans 16 amino acids. CDR3 protein: CASSQSWGNSGNTIYF. CDR3 bases: TGTGCCAGCAGCCAATCGTGGGGCAACTCTGGAAACACCATATATTTT.

The J gene is TRBJ2-7, the V gene TRBV4-1; 11 bases are shared with TRBD1. This CDR3 region has 16 residues. CDR1 is MGHRA and CDR2 is YSYEKL in the germline V gene. The V gene end was trimmed by 1 base and the J gene end by 6 bases; junction bases not matched to a gene: 8. The CDR3 spells CASSQGTGGRKIEQYF. CDR3 in DNA: TGCGCCAGCAGCCAAGGGACAGGGGGCCGGAAGATCGAGCAGTACTTC.

The chain links TRBV7-8 to TRBJ1-4; maybe TRBD1 (5 bases). The germline gives CDR1 SGHVS, CDR2 FQNEAQ. The CDR3 has 17 residues. V lost 2 bases to trimming and J lost 3 bases, with 16 bases between them. CDR3 in DNA: TGTGCCAGCAGCTTATCAGGGTATTCCGGGCCTAATGAAAAACTGTTTTTT. Translated: CASSLSGYSGPNEKLFF.

The rearrangement joins TRBV10-1 to TRBJ2-3; tentative D call: TRBD2 (6 bases). Looked up from germline, CDR1 is WNHNN and CDR2 is SYGVQD (reference sequence). V was clipped by 2 bases and J by 2 bases, with 11 bases between them. This CDR3 is 15 amino acids long. The CDR3 region has the DNA TGCGCCAGCAGTGAGCGGGCGGGGACCACAGATACGCAGTATTTT. It translates to CASSERAGTTDTQYF.

This rearrangement joins TRBV24-1 to TRBJ2-3; no definite D call. CDR3 length equals 13 residues. V was cut by 2 bases and J by 2 bases, with 4 bases left in between. Germline V lookup: CDR1 KGHDR, CDR2 SFDVKD. DNA of the CDR3: TGTGCCACCAGTGATTACATCACAGATACGCAGTATTTT. Its translation is CATSDYITDTQYF.

The CDR3 spells CASSQYGTAYNEQFF. The CDR3 DNA is TGTGCCAGCAGCCAATACGGGACAGCCTACAATGAGCAGTTCTTC. The chain joins TRBV16 to TRBJ2-1; 7 bases map to TRBD1. Germline CDR1 KGHSY, CDR2 FQNENV. The CDR3 contains 15 residues. The J segment lost 2 bases and the V segment lost 1 base, leaving 2 bases of the junction unmatched.

The chain recombines TRBV6-6 with TRBJ2-7; tentative D call: TRBD1 (5 bases). This CDR3 is built from 13 residues. Trimming cost V 5 bases and J 3 bases, with 11 bases left between them. Germline CDR1 is MNHNY and CDR2 is SVGAGI (reference sequence). The CDR3 DNA follows: TGTGCCAGCAGTCCGAGGCAGGGCTACGAGCAGTACTTC. Protein: CASSPRQGYEQYF.

This chain joins TRBV9 and TRBJ2-1, with D maybe TRBD2 (7 bases). With 0 bases removed from V and 4 bases from J, the gap between germline ends came to 11 bases. The CDR3 has 15 amino acids. The germline V gene encodes CDR1 SGDLS and CDR2 YYNGEE. Here the CDR3 DNA reads TGTGCCAGCAGCGTAGACGGGGGGCCGTACAATGAGCAGTTCTTC. Protein sequence: CASSVDGGPYNEQFF.